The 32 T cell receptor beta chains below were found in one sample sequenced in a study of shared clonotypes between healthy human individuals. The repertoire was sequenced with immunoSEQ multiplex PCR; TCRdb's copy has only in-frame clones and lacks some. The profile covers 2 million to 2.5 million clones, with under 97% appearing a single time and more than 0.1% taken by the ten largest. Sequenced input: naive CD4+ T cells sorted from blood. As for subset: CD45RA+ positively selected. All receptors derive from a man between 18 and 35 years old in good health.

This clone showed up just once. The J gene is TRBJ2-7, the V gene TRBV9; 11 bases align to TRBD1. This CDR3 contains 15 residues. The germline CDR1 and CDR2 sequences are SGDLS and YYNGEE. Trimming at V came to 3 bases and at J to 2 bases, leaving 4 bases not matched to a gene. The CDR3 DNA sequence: TGTGCCAGCAGCGACGGACAGGGGGCCCCCTACGAGCAGTACTTC. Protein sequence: CASSDGQGAPYEQYF.

DNA for the CDR3: TGTGCCTGGAGTGTACGGACAGGGAGGTACTCCGGGGAGCTGTTTTTT. This gives the protein CAWSVRTGRYSGELFF. V and J are TRBV30 and TRBJ2-2, with 8 bases identical to TRBD1. The J segment lost 6 bases and the V segment lost 0 bases, leaving 9 bases of the junction unmatched. The CDR3 loop spans 16 amino acids. The germline gives CDR1 GTSNPN, CDR2 SVGIG (reference sequence). Full variable domain (outside the CDR3, taken from reference TRBV30 and TRBJ2-2): SQTIHQWPATLVQPVGSPLSLECTVEGTSNPNLYWYRQAAGRGLQLLFYSVGIGQISSEVPQNLSASRPQDRQFILSSKKLLLSDSGFYLCAWSVRTGRYSGELFFGEGSRLTVL.

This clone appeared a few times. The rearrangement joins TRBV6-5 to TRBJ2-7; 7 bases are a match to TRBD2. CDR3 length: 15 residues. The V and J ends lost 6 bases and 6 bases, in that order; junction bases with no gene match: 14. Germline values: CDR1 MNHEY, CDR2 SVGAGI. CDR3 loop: CASSQAGGSGGEQYF. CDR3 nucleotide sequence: TGTGCCAGCAGCCAAGCGGGCGGGAGCGGCGGCGAGCAGTACTTC.

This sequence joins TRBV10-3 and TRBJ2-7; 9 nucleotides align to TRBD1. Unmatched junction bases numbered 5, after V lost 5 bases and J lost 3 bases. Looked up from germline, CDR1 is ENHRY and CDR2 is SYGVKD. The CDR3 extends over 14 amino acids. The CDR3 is CAISRQGEGYEQYF. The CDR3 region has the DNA TGTGCCATCAGTAGACAGGGGGAAGGCTACGAGCAGTACTTC.

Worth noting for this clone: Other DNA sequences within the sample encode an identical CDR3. DNA for the CDR3: TGTGCCAGCAGCCTAGATGGCAATCAGCCCCAGCATTTT. This sequence encodes CASSLDGNQPQHF. The chain is built from TRBV7-2 and TRBJ1-5, with D hard to call. Deletions cut 5 bases from V and 2 bases from J, with 7 bases between. CDR1 and CDR2 (germline): SGHTA, FQGNSA. This CDR3 has 13 residues.

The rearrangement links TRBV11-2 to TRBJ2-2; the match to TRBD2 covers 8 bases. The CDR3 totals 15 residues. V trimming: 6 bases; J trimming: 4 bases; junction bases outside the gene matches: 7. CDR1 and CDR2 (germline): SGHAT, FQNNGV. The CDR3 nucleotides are TGTGCCAGCAGAACCAGCGGGGGAGCCACCGGGGAGCTGTTTTTT. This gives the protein CASRTSGGATGELFF. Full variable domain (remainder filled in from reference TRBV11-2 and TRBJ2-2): EAGVAQSPRYKIIEKRQSVAFWCNPISGHATLYWYQQILGQGPKLLIQFQNNGVVDDSQLPKDRFSAERLKGVDSTLKIQPAKLEDSAVYLCASRTSGGATGELFFGEGSRLTVL.

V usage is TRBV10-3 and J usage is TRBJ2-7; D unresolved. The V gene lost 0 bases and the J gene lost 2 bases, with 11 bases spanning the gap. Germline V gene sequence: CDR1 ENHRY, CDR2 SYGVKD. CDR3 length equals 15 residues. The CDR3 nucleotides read TGTGCCATCAGTGAGTCGAATGCTGCTACCTACGAGCAGTACTTC. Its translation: CAISESNAATYEQYF.

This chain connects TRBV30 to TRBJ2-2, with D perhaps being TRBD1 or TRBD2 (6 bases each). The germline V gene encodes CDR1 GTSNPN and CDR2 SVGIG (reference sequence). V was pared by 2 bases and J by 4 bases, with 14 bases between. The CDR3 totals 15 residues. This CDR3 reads CAWSPVGGPTGELFF. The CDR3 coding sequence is TGTGCCTGGAGTCCCGTGGGGGGCCCCACCGGGGAGCTGTTTTTT.

CDR3 sequence (DNA): TGTGCCAGCTCTGCCTTCAGGGACGATGGCTACACCTTC. Protein sequence: CASSAFRDDGYTF. This chain connects TRBV18 to TRBJ1-2, with D possibly matching TRBD1 (5 bases). The germline V gene encodes CDR1 KGHSH and CDR2 LQKENI. V was trimmed by 6 bases and J by 6 bases, leaving 14 bases between them. This CDR3 region has 13 residues.

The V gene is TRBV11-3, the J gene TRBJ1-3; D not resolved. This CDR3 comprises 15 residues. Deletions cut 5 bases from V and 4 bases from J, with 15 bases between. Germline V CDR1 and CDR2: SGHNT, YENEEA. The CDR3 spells CASSPPAGPGNTIYF. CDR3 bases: TGTGCCAGCAGCCCTCCAGCCGGACCCGGAAACACCATATATTTT.

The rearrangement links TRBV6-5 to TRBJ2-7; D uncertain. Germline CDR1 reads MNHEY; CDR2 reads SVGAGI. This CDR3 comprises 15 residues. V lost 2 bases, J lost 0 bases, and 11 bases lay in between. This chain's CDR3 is CASSYTVLNSYEQYF. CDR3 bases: TGTGCCAGCAGTTACACGGTTCTCAACTCCTACGAGCAGTACTTC.

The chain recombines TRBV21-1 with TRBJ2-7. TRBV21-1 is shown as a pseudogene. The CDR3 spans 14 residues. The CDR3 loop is CASSKGSAVHEQYF. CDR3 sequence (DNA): TGTGCCAGCAGCAAGGGCAGCGCGGTACACGAGCAGTACTTC.

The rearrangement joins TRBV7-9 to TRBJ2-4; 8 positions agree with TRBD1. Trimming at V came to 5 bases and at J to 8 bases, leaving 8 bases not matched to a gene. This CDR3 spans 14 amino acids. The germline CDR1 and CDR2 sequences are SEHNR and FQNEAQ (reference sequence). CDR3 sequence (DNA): TGTGCCAGCAGCAAGGGGACAGGATTAGACATTCAGTACTTC. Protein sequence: CASSKGTGLDIQYF.

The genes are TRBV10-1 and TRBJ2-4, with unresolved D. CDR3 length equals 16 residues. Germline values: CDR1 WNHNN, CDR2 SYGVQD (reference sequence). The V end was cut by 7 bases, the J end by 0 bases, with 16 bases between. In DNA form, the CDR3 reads TGCGCCAGCAACCACCCTCACCCCCTAGCCAAAAACATTCAGTACTTC. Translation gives CASNHPHPLAKNIQYF.

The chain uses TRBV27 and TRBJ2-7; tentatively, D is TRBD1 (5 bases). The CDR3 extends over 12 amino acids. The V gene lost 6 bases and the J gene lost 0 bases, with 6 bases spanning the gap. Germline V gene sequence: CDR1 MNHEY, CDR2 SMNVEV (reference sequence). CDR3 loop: CASRGPSYEQYF. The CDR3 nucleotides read TGTGCCAGCAGGGGGCCCTCCTACGAGCAGTACTTC.

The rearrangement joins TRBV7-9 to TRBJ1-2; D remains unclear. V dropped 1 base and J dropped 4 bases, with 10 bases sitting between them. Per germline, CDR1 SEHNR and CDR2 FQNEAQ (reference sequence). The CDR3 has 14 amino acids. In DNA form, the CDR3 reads TGTGCCAGCAGCTTAGAAACAGCTATCTATGGCTACACCTTC. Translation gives CASSLETAIYGYTF.

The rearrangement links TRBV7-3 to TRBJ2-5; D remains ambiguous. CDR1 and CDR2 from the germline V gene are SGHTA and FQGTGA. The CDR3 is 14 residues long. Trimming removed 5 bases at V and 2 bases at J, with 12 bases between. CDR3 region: CASSLSGYQETQYF. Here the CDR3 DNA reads TGTGCCAGCAGCCTATCTGGGTATCAAGAGACCCAGTACTTC.

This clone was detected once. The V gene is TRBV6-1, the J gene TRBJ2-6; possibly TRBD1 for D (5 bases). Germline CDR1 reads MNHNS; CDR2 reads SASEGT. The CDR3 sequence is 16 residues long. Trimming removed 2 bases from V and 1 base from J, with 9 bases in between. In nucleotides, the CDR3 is TGTGCCAGCAGTGAACAGGGAAGATCTGGGGCCAACGTCCTGACTTTC. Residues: CASSEQGRSGANVLTF.

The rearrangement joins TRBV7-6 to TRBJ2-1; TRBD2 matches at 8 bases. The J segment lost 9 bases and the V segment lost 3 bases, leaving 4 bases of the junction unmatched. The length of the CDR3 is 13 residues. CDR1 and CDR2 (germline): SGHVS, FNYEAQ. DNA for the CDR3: TGTGCCAGCAGCTTGGGGCTAGCGGGTGAGCAGTTCTTC. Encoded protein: CASSLGLAGEQFF.

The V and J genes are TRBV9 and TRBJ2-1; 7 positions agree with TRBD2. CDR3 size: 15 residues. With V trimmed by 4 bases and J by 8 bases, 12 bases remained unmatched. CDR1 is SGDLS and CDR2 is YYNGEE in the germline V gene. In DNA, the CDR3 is TGTGCCAGCAGCCCCCCGGGACTACCCTTTGATGAGCAGTTCTTC. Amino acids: CASSPPGLPFDEQFF.

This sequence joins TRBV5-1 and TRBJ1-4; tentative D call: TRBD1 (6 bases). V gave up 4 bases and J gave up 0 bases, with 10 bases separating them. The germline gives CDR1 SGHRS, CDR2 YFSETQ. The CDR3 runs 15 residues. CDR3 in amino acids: CASSAGVSTNEKLFF. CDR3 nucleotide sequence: TGCGCCAGCAGCGCAGGGGTTTCAACTAATGAAAAACTGTTTTTT.

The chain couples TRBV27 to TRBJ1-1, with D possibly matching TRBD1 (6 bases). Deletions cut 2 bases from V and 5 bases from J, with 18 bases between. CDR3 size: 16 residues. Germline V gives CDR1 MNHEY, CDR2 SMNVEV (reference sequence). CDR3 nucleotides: TGTGCCAGCAGTTTAGGGTGGGCAACCCAGGGGACTGAAGCTTTCTTT. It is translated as CASSLGWATQGTEAFF.

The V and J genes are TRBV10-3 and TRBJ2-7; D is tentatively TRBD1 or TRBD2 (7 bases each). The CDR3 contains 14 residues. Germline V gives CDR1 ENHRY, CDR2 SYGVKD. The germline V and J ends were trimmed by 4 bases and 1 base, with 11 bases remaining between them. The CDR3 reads CAISGRGGSYEQYF. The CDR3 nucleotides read TGTGCCATCAGTGGCAGGGGGGGGTCCTACGAGCAGTACTTC.

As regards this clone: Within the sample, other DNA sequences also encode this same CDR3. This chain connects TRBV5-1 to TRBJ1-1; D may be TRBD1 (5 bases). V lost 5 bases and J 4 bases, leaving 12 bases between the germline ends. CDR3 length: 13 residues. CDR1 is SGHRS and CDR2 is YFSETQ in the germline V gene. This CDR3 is CASSSRGGTEAFF. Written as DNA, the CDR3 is TGCGCCAGCAGTTCTAGGGGTGGCACTGAAGCTTTCTTT.

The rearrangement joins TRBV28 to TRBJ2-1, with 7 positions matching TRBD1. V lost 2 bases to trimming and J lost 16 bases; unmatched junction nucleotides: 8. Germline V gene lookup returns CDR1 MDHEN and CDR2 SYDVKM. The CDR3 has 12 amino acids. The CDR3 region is CASSLTNRGNFF. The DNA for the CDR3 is TGTGCCAGCAGTTTAACGAACAGGGGAAATTTCTTC.

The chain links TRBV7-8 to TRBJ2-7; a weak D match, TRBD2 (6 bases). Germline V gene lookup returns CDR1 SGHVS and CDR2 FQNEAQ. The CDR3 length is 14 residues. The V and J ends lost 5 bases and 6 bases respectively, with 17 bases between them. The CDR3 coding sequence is TGTGCCAGCAGCGAGTGGCTAGCGCCAGGCGAGCAGTACTTC. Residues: CASSEWLAPGEQYF.

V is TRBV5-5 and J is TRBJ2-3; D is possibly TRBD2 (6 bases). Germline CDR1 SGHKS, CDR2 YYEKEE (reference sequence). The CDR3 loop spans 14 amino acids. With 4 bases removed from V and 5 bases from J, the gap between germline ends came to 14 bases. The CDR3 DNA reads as TGTGCCAGCAGCCCCATTTCGGGAGAAGATACGCAGTATTTT. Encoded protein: CASSPISGEDTQYF.

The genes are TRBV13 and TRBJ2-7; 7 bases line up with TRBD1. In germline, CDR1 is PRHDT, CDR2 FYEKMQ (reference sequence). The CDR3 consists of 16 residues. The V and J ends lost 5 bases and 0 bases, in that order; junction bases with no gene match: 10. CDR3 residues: CASSLQQGKTSYEQYF. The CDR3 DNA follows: TGTGCCAGCAGCCTACAACAGGGGAAAACCTCCTACGAGCAGTACTTC.

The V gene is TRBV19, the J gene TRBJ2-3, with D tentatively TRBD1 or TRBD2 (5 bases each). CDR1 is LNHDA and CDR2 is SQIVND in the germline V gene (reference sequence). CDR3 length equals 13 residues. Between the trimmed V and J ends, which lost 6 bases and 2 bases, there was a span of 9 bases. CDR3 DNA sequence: TGTGCCAGTAGCCCGGGGACCACAGATACGCAGTATTTT. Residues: CASSPGTTDTQYF.

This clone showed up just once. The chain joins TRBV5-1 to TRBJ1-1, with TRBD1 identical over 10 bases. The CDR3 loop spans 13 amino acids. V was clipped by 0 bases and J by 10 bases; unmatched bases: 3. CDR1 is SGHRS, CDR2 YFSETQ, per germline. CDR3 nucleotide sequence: TGCGCCAGCAGCTTGGCTGGACAGGGGGGAGCTTTCTTT. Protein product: CASSLAGQGGAFF.

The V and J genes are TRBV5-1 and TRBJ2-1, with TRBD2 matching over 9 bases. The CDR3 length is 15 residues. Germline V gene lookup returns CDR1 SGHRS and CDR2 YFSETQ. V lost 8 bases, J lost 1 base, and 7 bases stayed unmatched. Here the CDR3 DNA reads TGCGCCAGTAGGGTAGCGGGAGCTTCCTACAATGAGCAGTTCTTC. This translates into CASRVAGASYNEQFF.

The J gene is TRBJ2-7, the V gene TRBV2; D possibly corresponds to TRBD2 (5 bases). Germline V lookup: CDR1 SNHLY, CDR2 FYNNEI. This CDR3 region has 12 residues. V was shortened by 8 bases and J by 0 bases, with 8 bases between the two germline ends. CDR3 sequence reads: CASGGFSYEQYF. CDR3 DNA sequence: TGTGCCAGCGGCGGGTTCTCCTACGAGCAGTACTTC.